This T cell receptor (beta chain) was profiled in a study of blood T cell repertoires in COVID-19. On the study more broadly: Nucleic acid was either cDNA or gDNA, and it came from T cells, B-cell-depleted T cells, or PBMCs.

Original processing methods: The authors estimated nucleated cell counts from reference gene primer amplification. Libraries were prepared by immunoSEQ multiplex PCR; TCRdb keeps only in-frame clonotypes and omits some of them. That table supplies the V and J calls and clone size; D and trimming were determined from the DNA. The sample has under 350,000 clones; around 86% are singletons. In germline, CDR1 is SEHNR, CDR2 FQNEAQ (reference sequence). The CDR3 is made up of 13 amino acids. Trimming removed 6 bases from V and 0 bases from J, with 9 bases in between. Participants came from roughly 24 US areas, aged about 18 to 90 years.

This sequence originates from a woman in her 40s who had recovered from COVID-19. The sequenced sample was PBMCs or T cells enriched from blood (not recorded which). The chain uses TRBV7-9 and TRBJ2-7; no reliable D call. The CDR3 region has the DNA TGTGCCAGCAGTGGGCGTAGCTCCTACGAGCAGTACTTC. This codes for CASSGRSSYEQYF.